This T cell receptor beta chain was profiled in a study of blood T cell repertoires in COVID-19. Study overall: Specimens from acute and convalescent COVID-19 originated in the United States, Italy and Spain.

Data came from immunoSEQ multiplex PCR; TCRdb stores just in-frame clones and leaves some out. The table records 30,000 to 35,000 clones, 85% of them present only once. The ends were cut back, 2 bases at V and 1 base at J, with 5 bases in the middle. In germline, CDR1 is SGHTA, CDR2 FQGTGA. The CDR3 is 13 amino acids. V gene TRBV7-3 combines with J gene TRBJ1-1, with no clear D. This clonotype originated in a human donor with acute or convalescent COVID-19. The donor label of this sample is uncertain. The sequenced material came from peripheral blood. DNA of the CDR3: TGTGCCAGCAGCTTAGCCGGGAACACTGAAGCTTTCTTT. Its protein is CASSLAGNTEAFF.